This entry lists 14 T cell receptor beta chains sequenced from one sample in a study of post-analysis software for immune sequencing data. Overall study results and limits: About 5 TRBV segments were significantly more frequent in patients than in controls. TRBV5-6, TRBV5-1 and TRBV20-1 were among these segments.

Prepared libraries of TCR beta cDNA carried unique molecular identifiers. Via MiXCR, TCRdb re-called the PCR reads, giving one row per CDR3 protein. The sample lists about 540,000 distinct CDR3 sequences; around 34% were seen once. These receptors' targets are unknown. The specimen was blood. Source of these receptors: a girl aged 2-17 years with multiple sclerosis.

The chain couples TRBV19 to TRBJ1-5; D remains ambiguous. Deletions cut 5 bases from V and 0 bases from J, with 11 bases between. Germline V CDR1 and CDR2: LNHDA, SQIVND (reference sequence). The CDR3 runs 15 residues. The DNA for the CDR3 is TGTGCCAGTAGTCCTTCGCATGGTAGCAATCAGCCCCAGCATTTT. It yields the protein CASSPSHGSNQPQHF.

The chain employs TRBV5-1 and TRBJ1-2, with 7 bases identical to TRBD1. This CDR3 is 14 amino acids long. The V segment lost 4 bases and the J segment 4 bases; nucleotides outside the gene matches: 7. Germline V gene sequence: CDR1 SGHRS, CDR2 YFSETQ. The CDR3 nucleotides read TGCGCCAGCAGCCTGACAGGGTCCTTCTATGGCTACACCTTC. The encoded protein is CASSLTGSFYGYTF.

The J gene is TRBJ2-5, the V gene TRBV7-9; 10 nucleotides align to TRBD1. Germline V gives CDR1 SEHNR, CDR2 FQNEAQ (reference sequence). The CDR3 covers 15 residues. The V and J ends lost 11 bases and 3 bases, in that order; junction bases with no gene match: 12. This CDR3 reads CAGQWGQGLEETQYF. DNA for the CDR3: TGTGCCGGACAGTGGGGACAGGGGTTGGAAGAGACCCAGTACTTC. Complete variable domain (other parts from reference TRBV7-9 and TRBJ2-5): DTGVSQNPRHKITKRGQNVTFRCDPISEHNRLYWYRQTLGQGPEFLTYFQNEAQLEKSRLLSDRFSAERPKGSFSTLEIQRTEQGDSAMYLCAGQWGQGLEETQYFGPGTRLLVL.

The chain has TRBV6-1 and TRBJ2-7; D uncertain. The CDR3 loop spans 14 amino acids. CDR1 and CDR2 from the germline V gene are MNHNS and SASEGT. Trimming cost V 6 bases and J 2 bases, with 14 bases left between them. In DNA form, the CDR3 reads TGTGCCAGCAGGATGGGTCATTTTCCCTACGAGCAGTACTTC. Its translation is CASRMGHFPYEQYF.

The chain links TRBV7-2 to TRBJ1-1; 7 bases are a match to TRBD1. Looked up from germline, CDR1 is SGHTA and CDR2 is FQGNSA. The CDR3 has 13 residues. J was trimmed by 6 bases and V by 2 bases; bases with no gene match: 3. The CDR3 region has the DNA TGTGCCAGCAGCTTAAACAGGGGCCCTGAAGCTTTCTTT. Protein sequence: CASSLNRGPEAFF.

This chain links TRBV7-3 with TRBJ1-6; a weak D match, TRBD1 (5 bases). This CDR3 contains 15 residues. The V end was cut by 2 bases, the J end by 5 bases, with 10 bases between. From germline, CDR1 is SGHTA and CDR2 FQGTGA. The CDR3 loop reads CASSLEGTDNSPLHF. The CDR3, as DNA: TGTGCCAGCAGCTTAGAGGGGACCGATAATTCACCCCTCCACTTT. Looking up the rest from reference TRBV7-3 and TRBJ1-6 gives the full variable domain: GAGVSQTPSNKVTEKGKYVELRCDPISGHTALYWYRQSLGQGPEFLIYFQGTGAADDSGLPNDRFFAVRPEGSVSTLKIQRTERGDSAVYLCASSLEGTDNSPLHFGNGTRLTVT.

The chain is built from TRBV7-9 and TRBJ2-1; D possibly corresponds to TRBD2 (7 bases). The CDR3 has 15 amino acids. The V and J ends lost 4 bases and 4 bases respectively, with 14 bases between them. In germline, CDR1 is SEHNR, CDR2 FQNEAQ (reference sequence). The CDR3 coding sequence is TGTGCCAGCAGCTATGCGGGGGCCGGGTACAATGAGCAGTTCTTC. Translated: CASSYAGAGYNEQFF.

The CDR3 loop reads CASSTYRGPASYEQYF. The CDR3 coding sequence is TGTGCCAGCAGCACATACAGGGGCCCCGCTTCCTACGAGCAGTACTTC. This sequence joins TRBV12-3 or TRBV12-4 and TRBJ2-7; 7 bases line up with TRBD1. With V trimmed by 6 bases and J by 1 base, 12 bases remained unmatched. The CDR3 totals 16 residues.

The V call is TRBV20-1, the J call TRBJ1-2; D call uncertain. V gave up 2 bases and J gave up 8 bases, with 24 bases separating them. CDR1 and CDR2 from the germline V gene are DFQATT and SNEGSKA (reference sequence). This CDR3 is 16 amino acids long. The CDR3 loop reads CSARPNTRTAARGYTF. CDR3 in DNA: TGCAGTGCTAGACCAAACACAAGGACGGCTGCGAGGGGCTACACCTTC.

The rearrangement uses TRBV7-9 and TRBJ2-5; the D is unclear. Per the germline V gene, CDR1 is SEHNR and CDR2 is FQNEAQ (reference sequence). The length of the CDR3 is 14 residues. V gave up 1 base and J gave up 1 base, with 7 bases separating them. The CDR3 sequence: CASSLELGQETQYF. The CDR3 nucleotides are TGTGCCAGCAGCTTAGAACTGGGCCAAGAGACCCAGTACTTC.

This clonotype turned up a few times. The V call is TRBV7-3, the J call TRBJ2-1; 8 bases map to TRBD2. The junction had 6 bases not matched to a gene; V was cut back by 5 bases and J by 6 bases. This CDR3 comprises 14 residues. Germline V gene data show CDR1 as SGHTA and CDR2 as FQGTGA. The CDR3 loop is CASSHRGGLNEQFF. The DNA for the CDR3 is TGTGCCAGCAGCCACCGGGGGGGCCTCAATGAGCAGTTCTTC.

This chain uses TRBV12-3 or TRBV12-4 with TRBJ2-3; 7 bases align to TRBD2. CDR3 length equals 15 residues. The trim removed 6 bases at V and 1 base at J, leaving 7 bases unmatched. The CDR3 here is CASRAPSGGTDTQYF. Here the CDR3 DNA reads TGTGCCAGCAGAGCTCCTAGCGGTGGCACAGATACGCAGTATTTT.

This clonotype was observed a handful of times. The rearrangement joins TRBV12-3 or TRBV12-4 to TRBJ1-5; unclear D gene. Trimming shortened V by 6 bases and J by 3 bases, and 12 bases separated the two germline ends. The CDR3 consists of 14 residues. The CDR3 region has the DNA TGTGCCAGCAGAGGTGGGCAGAACAATCAGCCCCAGCATTTT. It is translated as CASRGGQNNQPQHF.

V and J are TRBV20-1 and TRBJ2-5; D is uncertain. The J call may be mistaken, given a closer DNA end match to TRBJ2-7. The CDR3 covers 13 residues. Germline lookup yields CDR1 DFQATT and CDR2 SNEGSKA (reference sequence). The CDR3 DNA sequence: TGCAGTGCTAGAGTACAGCCCGCGGACGAGCAGTACTTC. Protein: CSARVQPADEQYF.